This T cell receptor (beta chain) was captured in a study of CD8+ T cells in alopecia areata. Findings and caveats of the study: Mice showed TCR sharing more clearly than patients did, possibly owing to HLA.

On the basis of CD4, CD8alpha, NKG2D, NKG2ACE and other markers, pooled cutaneous lymph node cells were sorted. This clone was picked up a small number of times. Its antigen is not known. Mouse germline and gene names are used. The CDR3 goes on 4 residues after the read ends, and that part is filled in from the germline J gene. This CDR3 has 15 amino acids. With 1 base clipped from V and 0 bases from J, the junction kept 1 base outside the gene matches. Germline CDR1 and CDR2: LGHNA and YNLKQL (reference sequence). Sequencing relied on a cDNA template that was reverse transcribed from extracted RNA. The table came from immunoSEQ multiplex PCR; TCRdb's copy has only in-frame clones and leaves some out. In total the sample includes approximately 280,000 clones, none of them seen once.

Material for sequencing was CD4+ T cells sorted from a lymph node. The receptor comes from a C3H/HeJ mouse with alopecia areata. The MHC haplotype of this mouse line is H2-k. The chain joins TRBV5 to TRBJ2-5, with 7 bases identical to TRBD2. The CDR3 region is CASSQATGNQDTQYF. CDR3 DNA, as far as it was read: TGTGCCAGCAGCCAAGCGACTGGGAACCAAGAC.